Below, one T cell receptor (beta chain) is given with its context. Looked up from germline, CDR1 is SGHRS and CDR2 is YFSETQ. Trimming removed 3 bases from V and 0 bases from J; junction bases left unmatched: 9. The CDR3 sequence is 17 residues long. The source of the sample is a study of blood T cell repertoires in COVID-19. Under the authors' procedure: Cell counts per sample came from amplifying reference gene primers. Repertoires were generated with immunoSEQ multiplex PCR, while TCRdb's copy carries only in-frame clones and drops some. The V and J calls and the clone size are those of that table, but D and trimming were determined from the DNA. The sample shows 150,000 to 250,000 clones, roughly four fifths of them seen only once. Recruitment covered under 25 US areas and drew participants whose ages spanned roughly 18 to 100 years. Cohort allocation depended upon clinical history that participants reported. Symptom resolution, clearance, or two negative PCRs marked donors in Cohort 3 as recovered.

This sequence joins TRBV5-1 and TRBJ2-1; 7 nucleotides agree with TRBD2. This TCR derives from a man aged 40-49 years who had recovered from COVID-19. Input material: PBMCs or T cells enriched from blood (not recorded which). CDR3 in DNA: TGCGCCAGCAGCTCAACGGGGGGAGGGAGCTCCTACAATGAGCAGTTCTTC. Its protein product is CASSSTGGGSSYNEQFF.